Presented here are 3 T cell receptor beta chains from one specimen sequenced in a study of cytomegalovirus exposure and HLA in healthy donors. TCRdb keeps only in-frame clones here, not all; method: immunoSEQ multiplex PCR. The sample shows fewer than 200,000 clones, 86% of them seen only once. Source material: PBMCs. The receptors here all came from a woman younger than 35 in good health and CMV-seronegative.

The rearrangement uses TRBV2 and TRBJ2-7; possible D gene TRBD1, 5 bases. Looked up from germline, CDR1 is SNHLY and CDR2 is FYNNEI. The CDR3 has 14 amino acids. Between the trimmed V and J ends, which lost 7 bases and 0 bases, there was a span of 13 bases. CDR3 amino acids: CASTLDTSSYEQYF. The DNA for the CDR3 is TGTGCCAGCACCCTGGACACTTCCTCCTACGAGCAGTACTTC.

The chain recombines TRBV15 with TRBJ1-5; D remains ambiguous. Germline loops: CDR1 LNHNV, CDR2 YYDKDF (reference sequence). V lost 3 bases to trimming and J lost 3 bases, with 21 bases between them. The CDR3 length is 18 residues. As DNA, the CDR3 is TGTGCCACCAGCAGGAAAGTAATGTCGGGAACACACAATCAGCCCCAGCATTTT. Its translation is CATSRKVMSGTHNQPQHF.

V is TRBV10-1 and J is TRBJ2-7; D gene uncertain. Deletions cut 6 bases from V and 1 base from J, with 13 bases between. This CDR3 contains 14 residues. The germline V gene encodes CDR1 WNHNN and CDR2 SYGVQD (reference sequence). This CDR3 is CASRAADGSYEQYF. CDR3 DNA sequence: TGCGCCAGCAGGGCGGCAGATGGTTCCTACGAGCAGTACTTC.